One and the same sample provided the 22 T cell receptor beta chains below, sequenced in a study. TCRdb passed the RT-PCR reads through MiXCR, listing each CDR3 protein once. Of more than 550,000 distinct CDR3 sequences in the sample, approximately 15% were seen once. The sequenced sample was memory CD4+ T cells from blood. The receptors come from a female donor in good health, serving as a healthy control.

The CDR3 DNA sequence: TGTGCCAGCAGCTCCGATACAGGGGCCCAGCAGTTCTTC. As protein: CASSSDTGAQQFF. The chain carries TRBV7-2 and TRBJ2-1; 7 bases line up with TRBD1. V was clipped by 4 bases and J by 11 bases; unmatched bases: 8. The CDR3 runs to 13 residues. Germline lookup yields CDR1 SGHTA and CDR2 FQGNSA.

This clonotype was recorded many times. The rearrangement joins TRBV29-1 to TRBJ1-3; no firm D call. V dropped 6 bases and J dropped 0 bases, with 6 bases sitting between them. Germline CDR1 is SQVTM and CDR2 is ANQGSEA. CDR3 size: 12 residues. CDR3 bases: TGCAGCGTCGGAGACTCTGGAAACACCATATATTTT. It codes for CSVGDSGNTIYF.

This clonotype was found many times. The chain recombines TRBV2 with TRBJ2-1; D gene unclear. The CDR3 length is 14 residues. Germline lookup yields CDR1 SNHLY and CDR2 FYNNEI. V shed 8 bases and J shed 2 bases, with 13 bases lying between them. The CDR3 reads CASLAVVPYNEQFF. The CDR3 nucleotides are TGTGCCAGCTTGGCCGTAGTACCCTACAATGAGCAGTTCTTC.

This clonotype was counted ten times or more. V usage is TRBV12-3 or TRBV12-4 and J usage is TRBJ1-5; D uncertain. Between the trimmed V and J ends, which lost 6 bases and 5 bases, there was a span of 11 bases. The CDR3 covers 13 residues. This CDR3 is CASSSVRDQPQHF. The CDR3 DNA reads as TGTGCCAGCAGCTCGGTTAGGGATCAGCCCCAGCATTTT.

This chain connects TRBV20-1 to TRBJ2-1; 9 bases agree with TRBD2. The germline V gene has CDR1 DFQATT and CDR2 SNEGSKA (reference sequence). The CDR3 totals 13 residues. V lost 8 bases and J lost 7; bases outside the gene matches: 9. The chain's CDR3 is CSIRKSGRNEQFF. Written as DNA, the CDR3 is TGCAGTATCAGGAAAAGCGGGAGGAATGAGCAGTTCTTC.

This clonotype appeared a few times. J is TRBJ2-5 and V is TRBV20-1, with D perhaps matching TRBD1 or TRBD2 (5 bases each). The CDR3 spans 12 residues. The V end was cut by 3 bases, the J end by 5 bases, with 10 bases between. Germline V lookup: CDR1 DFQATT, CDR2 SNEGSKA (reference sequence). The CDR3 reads CSASGGSETQYF. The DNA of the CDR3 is TGCAGTGCTAGTGGGGGTTCGGAGACCCAGTACTTC.

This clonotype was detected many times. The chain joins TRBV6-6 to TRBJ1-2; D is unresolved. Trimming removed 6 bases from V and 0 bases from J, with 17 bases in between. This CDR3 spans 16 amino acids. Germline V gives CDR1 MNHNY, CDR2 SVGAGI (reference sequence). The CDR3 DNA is TGTGCCAGCAGCTCCTCGGGGTACACATCTAACTATGGCTACACCTTC. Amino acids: CASSSSGYTSNYGYTF.

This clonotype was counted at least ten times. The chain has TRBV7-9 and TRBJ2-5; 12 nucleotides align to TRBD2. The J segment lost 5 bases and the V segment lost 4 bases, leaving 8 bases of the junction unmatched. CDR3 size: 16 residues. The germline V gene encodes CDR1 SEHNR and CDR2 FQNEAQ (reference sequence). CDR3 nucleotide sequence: TGTGCCAGCAGCTCCCCGGGACTAGCGGGTCTTGAGACCCAGTACTTC. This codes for CASSSPGLAGLETQYF.

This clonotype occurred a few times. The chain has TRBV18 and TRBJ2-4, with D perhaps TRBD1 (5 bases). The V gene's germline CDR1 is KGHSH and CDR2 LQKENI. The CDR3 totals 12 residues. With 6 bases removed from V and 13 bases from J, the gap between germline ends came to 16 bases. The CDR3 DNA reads TGTGCCAGCTCGCCGGATTTGACAGACCAGTACTTC. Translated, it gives CASSPDLTDQYF.

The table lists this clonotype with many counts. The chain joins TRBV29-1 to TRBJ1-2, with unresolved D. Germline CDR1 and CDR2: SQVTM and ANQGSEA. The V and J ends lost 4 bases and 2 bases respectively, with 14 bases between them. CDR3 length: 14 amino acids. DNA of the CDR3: TGCAGCGTTGTAGGTAGAGGGCGGAACTATGGCTACACCTTC. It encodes CSVVGRGRNYGYTF.

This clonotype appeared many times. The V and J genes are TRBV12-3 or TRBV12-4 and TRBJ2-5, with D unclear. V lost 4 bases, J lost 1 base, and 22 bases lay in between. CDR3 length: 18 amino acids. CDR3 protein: CASSSPWGSFQLQETQYF. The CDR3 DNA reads TGTGCCAGCAGTTCTCCCTGGGGATCCTTTCAGCTCCAAGAGACCCAGTACTTC.

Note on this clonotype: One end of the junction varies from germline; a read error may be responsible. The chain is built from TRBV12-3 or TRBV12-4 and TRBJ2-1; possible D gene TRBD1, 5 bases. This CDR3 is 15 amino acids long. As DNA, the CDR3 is TGTGCCAACAGTTTGGCGACAGTAAGCTACAATGAGCAGTTCTTC. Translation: CANSLATVSYNEQFF.

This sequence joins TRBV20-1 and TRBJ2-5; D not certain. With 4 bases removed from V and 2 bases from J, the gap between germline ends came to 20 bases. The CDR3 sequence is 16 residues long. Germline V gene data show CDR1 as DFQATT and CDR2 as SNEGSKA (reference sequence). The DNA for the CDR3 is TGCAGTGCTATAAGAACCCCCTTTCGGAGACAAGAGACCCAGTACTTC. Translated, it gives CSAIRTPFRRQETQYF.

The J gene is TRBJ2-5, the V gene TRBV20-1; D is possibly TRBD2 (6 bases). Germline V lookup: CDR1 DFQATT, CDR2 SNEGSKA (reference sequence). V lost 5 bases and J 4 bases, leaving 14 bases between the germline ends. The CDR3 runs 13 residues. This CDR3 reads CSAPHEGGETQYF. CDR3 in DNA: TGCAGTGCTCCACATGAGGGAGGAGAGACCCAGTACTTC.

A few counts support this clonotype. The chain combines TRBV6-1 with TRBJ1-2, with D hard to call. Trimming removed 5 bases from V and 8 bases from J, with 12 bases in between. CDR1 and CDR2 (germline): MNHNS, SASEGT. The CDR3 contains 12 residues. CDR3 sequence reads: CASSLTRYGYTF. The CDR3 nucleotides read TGTGCCAGCAGTCTCACGAGGTACGGCTACACCTTC.

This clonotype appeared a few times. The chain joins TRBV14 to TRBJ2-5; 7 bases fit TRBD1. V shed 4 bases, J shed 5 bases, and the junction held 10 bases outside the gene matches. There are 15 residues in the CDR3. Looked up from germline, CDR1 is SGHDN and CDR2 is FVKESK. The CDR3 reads CASSPIEGAQETQYF. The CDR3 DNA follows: TGTGCCAGCAGCCCCATCGAGGGGGCCCAGGAGACCCAGTACTTC.

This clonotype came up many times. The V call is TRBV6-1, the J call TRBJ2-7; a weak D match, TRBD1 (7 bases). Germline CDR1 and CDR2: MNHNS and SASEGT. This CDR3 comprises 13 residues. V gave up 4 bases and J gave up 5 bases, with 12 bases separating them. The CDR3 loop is CASSGPGGHEQYF. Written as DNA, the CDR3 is TGTGCCAGCAGTGGTCCAGGGGGGCACGAGCAGTACTTC.

The CDR3 DNA sequence: TGTGCCAGCAGTTTAGAAATGGGGGTTAATTCACCCCTCCACTTT. This encodes CASSLEMGVNSPLHF. The chain uses TRBV12-3 or TRBV12-4 and TRBJ1-6; TRBD1 might be the D (5 bases). Trimming removed 1 base from V and 6 bases from J, with 10 bases in between. The length of the CDR3 is 15 residues.

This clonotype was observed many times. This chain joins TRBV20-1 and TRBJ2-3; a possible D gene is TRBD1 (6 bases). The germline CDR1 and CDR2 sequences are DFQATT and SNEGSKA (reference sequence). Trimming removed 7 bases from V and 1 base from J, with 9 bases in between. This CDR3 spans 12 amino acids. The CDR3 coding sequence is TGCAGTGAACAGGGTGGCACAGATACGCAGTATTTT. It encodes CSEQGGTDTQYF.

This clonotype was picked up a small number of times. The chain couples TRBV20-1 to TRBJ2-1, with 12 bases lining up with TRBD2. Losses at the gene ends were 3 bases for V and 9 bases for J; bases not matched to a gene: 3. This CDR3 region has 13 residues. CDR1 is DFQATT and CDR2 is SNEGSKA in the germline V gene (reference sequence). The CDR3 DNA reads TGCAGTGCTAGTCTACTAGCGGGAGGTGAGCAGTTCTTC. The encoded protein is CSASLLAGGEQFF.

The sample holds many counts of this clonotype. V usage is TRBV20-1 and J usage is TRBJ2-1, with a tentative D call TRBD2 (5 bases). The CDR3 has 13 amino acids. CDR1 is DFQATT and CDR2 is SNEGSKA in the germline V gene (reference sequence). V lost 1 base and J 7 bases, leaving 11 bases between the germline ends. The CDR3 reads CSARARPGNEQFF. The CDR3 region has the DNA TGCAGTGCTAGAGCCAGGCCGGGGAATGAGCAGTTCTTC.

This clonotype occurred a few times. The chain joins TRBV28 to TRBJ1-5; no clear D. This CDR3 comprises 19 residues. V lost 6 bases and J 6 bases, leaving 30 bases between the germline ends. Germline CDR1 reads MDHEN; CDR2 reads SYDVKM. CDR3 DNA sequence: TGTGCCAGCAGCCCTAACCCCCGCAATATGTGGCAAATCGGTCAGCCCCAGCATTTT. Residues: CASSPNPRNMWQIGQPQHF.